The present entry profiles one T cell receptor beta chain with its context. The data stem from a study of CD8 T cells in Susac syndrome. Random-hexamer reverse transcription was applied to about 0.45 to 1 ug RNA. The amplification used immunoSEQ multiplex PCR on TCR beta CDR3; it spanned 54 Vbeta and 13 Jbeta. MiXCR, applied by TCRdb to the immunoSEQ multiplex PCR reads, yields one record per CDR3 protein. Of roughly 200,000 distinct CDR3 sequences listed, over 85% are singletons. This TCR was recovered from a human donor in good health. The specimen sequenced was CD4+ T cells from PBMCs.

CDR3 residues: CSASRPLAGDGTGELFF. The CDR3 DNA sequence: TGCAGTGCTAGCCGACCCCTAGCGGGAGATGGCACCGGGGAGCTGTTTTTT. The V call is TRBV20-1, the J call TRBJ2-2, with TRBD2 matching 10 bases. The CDR3 totals 17 residues. Trimming took 3 bases from V and 4 from J; bases not matched to a gene: 11. Germline V gives CDR1 DFQATT, CDR2 SNEGSKA (reference sequence).